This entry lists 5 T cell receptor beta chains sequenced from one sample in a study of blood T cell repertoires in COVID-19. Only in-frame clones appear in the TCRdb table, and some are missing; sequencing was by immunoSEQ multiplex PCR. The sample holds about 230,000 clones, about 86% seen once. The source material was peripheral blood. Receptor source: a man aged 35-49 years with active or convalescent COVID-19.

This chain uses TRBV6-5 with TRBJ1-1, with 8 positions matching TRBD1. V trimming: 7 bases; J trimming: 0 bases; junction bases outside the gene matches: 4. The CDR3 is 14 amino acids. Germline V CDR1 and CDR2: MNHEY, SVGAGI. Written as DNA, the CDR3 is TGTGCCAGCACGAGGACAGGGTTGAACACTGAAGCTTTCTTT. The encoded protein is CASTRTGLNTEAFF.

The CDR3: CASSQDRFGTGGWNTEAFF. In nucleotides, the CDR3 is TGCGCCAGCAGCCAAGATCGTTTCGGGACAGGGGGGTGGAACACTGAAGCTTTCTTT. This chain uses TRBV4-1 with TRBJ1-1, with 11 bases aligning to TRBD1. With 0 bases clipped from V and 1 base from J, the junction kept 10 bases outside the gene matches. The CDR3 is 19 amino acids. From germline, CDR1 is MGHRA and CDR2 YSYEKL.

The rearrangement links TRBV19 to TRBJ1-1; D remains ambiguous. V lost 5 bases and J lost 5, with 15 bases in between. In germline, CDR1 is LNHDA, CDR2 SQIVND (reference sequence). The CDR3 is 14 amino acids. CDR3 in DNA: TGTGCCAGTAGTCTGCGGGGAGGGAATACTGAAGCTTTCTTT. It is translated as CASSLRGGNTEAFF.

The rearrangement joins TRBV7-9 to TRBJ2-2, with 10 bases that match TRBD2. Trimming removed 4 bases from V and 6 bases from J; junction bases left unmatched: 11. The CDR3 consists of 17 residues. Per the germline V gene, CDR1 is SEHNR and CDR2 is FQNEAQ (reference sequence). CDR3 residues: CASSSNLSGRKAGELFF. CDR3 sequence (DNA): TGTGCCAGCAGCTCCAATCTTAGCGGGAGGAAGGCCGGGGAGCTGTTTTTT.

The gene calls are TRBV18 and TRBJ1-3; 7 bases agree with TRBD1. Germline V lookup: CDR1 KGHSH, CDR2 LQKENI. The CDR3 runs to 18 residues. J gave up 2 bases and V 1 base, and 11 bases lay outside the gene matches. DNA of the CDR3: TGTGCCAGCTCACCACTTGTGGGACAGTCAAGTGCTGGAAACACCATATATTTT. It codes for CASSPLVGQSSAGNTIYF.